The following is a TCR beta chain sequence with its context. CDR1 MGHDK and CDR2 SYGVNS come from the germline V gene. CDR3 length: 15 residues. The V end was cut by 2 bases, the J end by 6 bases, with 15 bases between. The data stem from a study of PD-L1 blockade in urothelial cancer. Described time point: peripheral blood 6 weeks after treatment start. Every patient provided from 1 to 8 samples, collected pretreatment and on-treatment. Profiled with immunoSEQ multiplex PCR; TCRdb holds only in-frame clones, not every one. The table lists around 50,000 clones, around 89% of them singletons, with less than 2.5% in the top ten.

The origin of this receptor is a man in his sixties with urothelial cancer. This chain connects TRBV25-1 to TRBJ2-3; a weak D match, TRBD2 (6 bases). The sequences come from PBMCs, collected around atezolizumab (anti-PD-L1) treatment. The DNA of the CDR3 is TGTGCCAGCAGTGAACCCCGGCGGGGTTGGGATACGCAGTATTTT. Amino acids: CASSEPRRGWDTQYF.